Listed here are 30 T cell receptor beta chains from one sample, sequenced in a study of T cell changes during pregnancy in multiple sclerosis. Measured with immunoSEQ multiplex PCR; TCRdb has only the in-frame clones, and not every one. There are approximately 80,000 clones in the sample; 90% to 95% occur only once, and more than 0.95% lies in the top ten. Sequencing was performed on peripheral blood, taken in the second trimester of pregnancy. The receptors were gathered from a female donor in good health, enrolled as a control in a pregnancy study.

The CDR3 DNA reads TGTGCCAGCAGTTACGGGGCGAAGGGGAAAGGAAACACCATATATTTT. This encodes CASSYGAKGKGNTIYF. The chain employs TRBV6-5 and TRBJ1-3; D perhaps matches TRBD1 (5 bases). The CDR3 is 16 amino acids. V gave up 2 bases and J gave up 4 bases, with 15 bases separating them. Germline V gene lookup returns CDR1 MNHEY and CDR2 SVGAGI.

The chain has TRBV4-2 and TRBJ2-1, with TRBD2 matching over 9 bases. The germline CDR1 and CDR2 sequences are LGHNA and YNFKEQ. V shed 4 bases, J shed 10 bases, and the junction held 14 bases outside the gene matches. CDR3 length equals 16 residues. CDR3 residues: CASSPPGGGRAGEQFF. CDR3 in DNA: TGTGCCAGCAGCCCACCGGGTGGCGGGAGGGCAGGGGAGCAGTTCTTC.

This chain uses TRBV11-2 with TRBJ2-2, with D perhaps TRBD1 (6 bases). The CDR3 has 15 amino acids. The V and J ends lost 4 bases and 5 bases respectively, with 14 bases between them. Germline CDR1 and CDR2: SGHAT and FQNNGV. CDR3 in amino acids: CASSSIGGRTGELFF. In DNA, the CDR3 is TGTGCCAGCAGCTCGATAGGGGGACGGACCGGGGAGCTGTTTTTT. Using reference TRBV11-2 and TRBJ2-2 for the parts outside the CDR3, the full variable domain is EAGVAQSPRYKIIEKRQSVAFWCNPISGHATLYWYQQILGQGPKLLIQFQNNGVVDDSQLPKDRFSAERLKGVDSTLKIQPAKLEDSAVYLCASSSIGGRTGELFFGEGSRLTVL.

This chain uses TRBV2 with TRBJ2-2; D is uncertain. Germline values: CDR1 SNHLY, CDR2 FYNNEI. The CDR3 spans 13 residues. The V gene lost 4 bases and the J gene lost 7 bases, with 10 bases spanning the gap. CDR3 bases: TGTGCCAGCAGTGTTCTGTATAGCGGGGAGCTGTTTTTT. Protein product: CASSVLYSGELFF.

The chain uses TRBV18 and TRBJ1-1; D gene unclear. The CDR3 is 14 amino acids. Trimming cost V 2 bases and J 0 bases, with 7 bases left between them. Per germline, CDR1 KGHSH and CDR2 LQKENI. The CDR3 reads CASSPYTMNTEAFF. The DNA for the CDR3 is TGTGCCAGCTCACCATACACCATGAACACTGAAGCTTTCTTT.

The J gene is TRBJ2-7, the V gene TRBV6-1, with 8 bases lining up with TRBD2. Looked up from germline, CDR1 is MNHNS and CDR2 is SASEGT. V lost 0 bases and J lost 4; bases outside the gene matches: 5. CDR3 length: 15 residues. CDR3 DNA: TGTGCCAGCAGTGAAGCGTCCGGGGGGGCATACGAGCAGTACTTC. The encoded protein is CASSEASGGAYEQYF.

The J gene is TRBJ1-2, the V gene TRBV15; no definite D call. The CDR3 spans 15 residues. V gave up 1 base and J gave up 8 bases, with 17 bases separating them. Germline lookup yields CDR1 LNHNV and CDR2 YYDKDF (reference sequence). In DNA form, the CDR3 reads TGTGCCACCAGCAGAGCCCGGGATCTGCTCGACGGCTACACCTTC. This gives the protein CATSRARDLLDGYTF.

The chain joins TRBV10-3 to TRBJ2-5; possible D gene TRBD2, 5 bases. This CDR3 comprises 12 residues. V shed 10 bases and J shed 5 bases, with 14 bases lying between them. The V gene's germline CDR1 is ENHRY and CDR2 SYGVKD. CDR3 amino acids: CATQTTGETQYF. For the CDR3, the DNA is TGTGCCACCCAGACGACGGGGGAGACCCAGTACTTC.

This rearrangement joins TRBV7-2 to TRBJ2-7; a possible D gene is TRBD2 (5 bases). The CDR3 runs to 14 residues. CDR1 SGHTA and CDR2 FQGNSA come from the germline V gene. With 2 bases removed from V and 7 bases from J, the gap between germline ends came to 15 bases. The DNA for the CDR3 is TGTGCCAGCAGCTTACCGGGATTCTCGGGGGAGCAGTACTTC. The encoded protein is CASSLPGFSGEQYF.

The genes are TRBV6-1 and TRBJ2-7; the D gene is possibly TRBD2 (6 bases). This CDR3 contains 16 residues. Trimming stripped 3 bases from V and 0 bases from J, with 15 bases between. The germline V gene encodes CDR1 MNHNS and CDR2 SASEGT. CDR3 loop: CASSDYLGTGSYEQYF. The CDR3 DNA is TGTGCCAGCAGTGATTATTTGGGGACTGGCTCCTACGAGCAGTACTTC.

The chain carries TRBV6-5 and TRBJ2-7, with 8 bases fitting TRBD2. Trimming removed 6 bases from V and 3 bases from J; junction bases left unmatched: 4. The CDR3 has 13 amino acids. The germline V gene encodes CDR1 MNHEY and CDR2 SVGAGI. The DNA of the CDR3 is TGTGCCAGCAGGGTAAGCGGGAGCTACGAGCAGTACTTC. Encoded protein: CASRVSGSYEQYF.

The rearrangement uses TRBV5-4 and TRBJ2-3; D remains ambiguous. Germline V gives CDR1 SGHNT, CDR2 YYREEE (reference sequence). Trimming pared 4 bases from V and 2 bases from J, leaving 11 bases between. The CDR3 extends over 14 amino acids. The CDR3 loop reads CASSLGVNTDTQYF. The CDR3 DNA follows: TGTGCCAGCAGCCTAGGCGTCAACACAGATACGCAGTATTTT.

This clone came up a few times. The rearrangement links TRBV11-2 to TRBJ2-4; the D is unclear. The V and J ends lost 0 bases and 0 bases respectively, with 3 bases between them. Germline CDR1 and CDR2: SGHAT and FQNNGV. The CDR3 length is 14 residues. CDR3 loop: CASSLDIAKNIQYF. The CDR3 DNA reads TGTGCCAGCAGCTTAGACATAGCCAAAAACATTCAGTACTTC.

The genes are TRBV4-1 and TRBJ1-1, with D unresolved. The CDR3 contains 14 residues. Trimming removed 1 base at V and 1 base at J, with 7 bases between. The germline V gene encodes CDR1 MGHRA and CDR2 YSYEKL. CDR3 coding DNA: TGCGCCAGCAGCCAAGCGGGATCGAACACTGAAGCTTTCTTT. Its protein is CASSQAGSNTEAFF.

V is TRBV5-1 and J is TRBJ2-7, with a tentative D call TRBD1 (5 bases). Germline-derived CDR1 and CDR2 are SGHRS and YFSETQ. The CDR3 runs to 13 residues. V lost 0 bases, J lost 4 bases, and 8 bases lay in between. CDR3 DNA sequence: TGCGCCAGCAGCTTGGGACAGAATTACGAGCAGTACTTC. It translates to CASSLGQNYEQYF.

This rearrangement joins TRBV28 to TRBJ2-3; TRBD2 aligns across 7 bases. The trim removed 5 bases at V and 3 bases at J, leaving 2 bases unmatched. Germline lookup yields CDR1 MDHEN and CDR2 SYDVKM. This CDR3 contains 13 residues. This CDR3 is CASSGTNTDTQYF. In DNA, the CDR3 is TGTGCCAGCAGTGGGACTAATACAGATACGCAGTATTTT.

CDR3: CAISDVGSSYEQYF. DNA for the CDR3: TGTGCCATCAGTGATGTGGGCAGCTCCTACGAGCAGTACTTC. The chain has TRBV10-3 and TRBJ2-7; the D is unclear. Deletions cut 3 bases from V and 0 bases from J, with 9 bases between. The CDR3 runs to 14 residues. The germline V gene encodes CDR1 ENHRY and CDR2 SYGVKD.

The CDR3 sequence is CASSRVRENNQPQHF. The CDR3 DNA reads as TGCGCCAGCAGCCGTGTACGGGAGAACAATCAGCCCCAGCATTTT. The rearrangement uses TRBV4-1 and TRBJ1-5, with no clear D. This CDR3 has 15 residues. Trimming removed 4 bases from V and 3 bases from J, with 13 bases in between. CDR1 is MGHRA and CDR2 is YSYEKL in the germline V gene.

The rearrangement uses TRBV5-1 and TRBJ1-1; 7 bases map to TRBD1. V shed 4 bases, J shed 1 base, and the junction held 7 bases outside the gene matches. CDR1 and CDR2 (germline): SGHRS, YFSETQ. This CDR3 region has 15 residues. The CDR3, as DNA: TGCGCCAGCAGCGGAGGGACAGTACAGAACACTGAAGCTTTCTTT. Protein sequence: CASSGGTVQNTEAFF.

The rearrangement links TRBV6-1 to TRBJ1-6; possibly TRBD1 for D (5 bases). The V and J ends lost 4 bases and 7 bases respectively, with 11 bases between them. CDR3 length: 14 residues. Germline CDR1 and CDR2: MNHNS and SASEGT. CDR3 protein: CASSVEQGNSPLHF. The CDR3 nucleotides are TGTGCCAGCAGTGTTGAGCAGGGCAATTCACCCCTCCACTTT.

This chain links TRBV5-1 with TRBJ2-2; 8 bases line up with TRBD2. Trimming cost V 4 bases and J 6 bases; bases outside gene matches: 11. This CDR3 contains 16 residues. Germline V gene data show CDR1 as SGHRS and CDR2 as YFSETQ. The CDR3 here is CASSQGVSGNAGELFF. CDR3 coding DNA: TGCGCCAGCAGCCAAGGGGTTAGCGGGAATGCCGGGGAGCTGTTTTTT.

Here the CDR3 DNA reads TGCGCCAGCAGCCAAGATCATGGGACAGCCTACAATGAGCAGTTCTTC. Its protein is CASSQDHGTAYNEQFF. The J gene is TRBJ2-1, the V gene TRBV4-1, with 7 positions matching TRBD1. V lost 0 bases, J lost 2 bases, and 4 bases stayed unmatched. There are 16 residues in the CDR3. CDR1 and CDR2 (germline): MGHRA, YSYEKL.

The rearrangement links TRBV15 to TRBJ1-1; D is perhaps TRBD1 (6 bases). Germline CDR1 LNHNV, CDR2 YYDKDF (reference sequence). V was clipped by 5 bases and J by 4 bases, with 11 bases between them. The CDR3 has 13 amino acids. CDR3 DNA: TGTGCCACCAGCCCCCGGGGGGCCACTGAAGCTTTCTTT. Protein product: CATSPRGATEAFF.

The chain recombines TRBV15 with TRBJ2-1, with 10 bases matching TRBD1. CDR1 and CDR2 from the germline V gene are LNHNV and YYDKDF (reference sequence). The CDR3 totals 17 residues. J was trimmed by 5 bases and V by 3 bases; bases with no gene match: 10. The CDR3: CATSSDRGLAANNEQFF. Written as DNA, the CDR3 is TGTGCCACCAGCAGTGACAGGGGGCTAGCGGCGAACAATGAGCAGTTCTTC. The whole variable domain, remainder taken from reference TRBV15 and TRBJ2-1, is DAMVIQNPRYQVTQFGKPVTLSCSQTLNHNVMYWYQQKSSQAPKLLFHYYDKDFNNEADTPDNFQSRRPNTSFCFLDIRSPGLGDTAMYLCATSSDRGLAANNEQFFGPGTRLTVL.

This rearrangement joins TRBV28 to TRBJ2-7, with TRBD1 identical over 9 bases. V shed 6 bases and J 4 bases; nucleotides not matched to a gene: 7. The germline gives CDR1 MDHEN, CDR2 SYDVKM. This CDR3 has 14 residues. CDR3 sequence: CASSRDRDPYEQYF. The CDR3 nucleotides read TGTGCCAGCAGCCGGGACAGGGACCCTTACGAGCAGTACTTC.

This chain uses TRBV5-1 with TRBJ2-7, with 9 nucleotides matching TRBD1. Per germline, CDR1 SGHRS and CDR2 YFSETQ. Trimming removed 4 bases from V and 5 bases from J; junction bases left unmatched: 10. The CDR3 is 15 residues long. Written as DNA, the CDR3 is TGCGCCAGCAGCGAAAGGGGGACAGGGATTGACGAGCAGTACTTC. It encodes CASSERGTGIDEQYF.

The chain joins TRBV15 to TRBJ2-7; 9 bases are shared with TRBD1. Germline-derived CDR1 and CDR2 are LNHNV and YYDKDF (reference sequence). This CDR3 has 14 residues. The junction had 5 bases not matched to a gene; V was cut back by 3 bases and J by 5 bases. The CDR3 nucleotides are TGTGCCACCAGCAGGGACAGGGGTTTCGACGAGCAGTACTTC. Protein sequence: CATSRDRGFDEQYF.

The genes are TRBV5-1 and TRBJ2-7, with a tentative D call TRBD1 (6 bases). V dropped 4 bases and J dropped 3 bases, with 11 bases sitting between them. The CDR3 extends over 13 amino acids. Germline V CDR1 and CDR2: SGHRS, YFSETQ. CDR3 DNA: TGCGCCAGCAGCAGACAACAGGGCTACGAGCAGTACTTC. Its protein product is CASSRQQGYEQYF.

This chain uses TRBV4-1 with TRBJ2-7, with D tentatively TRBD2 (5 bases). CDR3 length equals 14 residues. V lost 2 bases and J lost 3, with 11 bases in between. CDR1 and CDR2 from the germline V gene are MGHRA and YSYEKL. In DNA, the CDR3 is TGCGCCAGCAGCCAACTGTATGAGGGCTACGAGCAGTACTTC. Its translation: CASSQLYEGYEQYF.

In nucleotides, the CDR3 is TGTGCCAGCAGCCAAAACAGGGCTGGAAACACCATATATTTT. Its translation is CASSQNRAGNTIYF. This chain uses TRBV5-4 with TRBJ1-3; a possible D gene is TRBD1 (6 bases). The germline CDR1 and CDR2 sequences are SGHNT and YYREEE (reference sequence). The CDR3 is 14 amino acids. V was cut by 4 bases and J by 2 bases, with 10 bases left in between.